The 22 T cell receptor beta chains presented below share a single source sample, sequenced in a study of T cells after posttransplantation cyclophosphamide. The assay was immunoSEQ multiplex PCR, and TCRdb's table has in-frame clones only and misses some. The sample is made up of some 5,000 clones, none counted only once. A marrow graft followed busulfan-fludarabine conditioning, with cyclophosphamide on days +3 and +4. Sequenced material: PBMCs, taken after allogeneic stem cell transplant with posttransplant cyclophosphamide. The receptors here all came from a male patient between 60 and 69 years old who received an allogeneic stem cell transplant from a related donor, was CMV-positive, and had no GVHD. Some T cells may possibly be graft donor cells.

This clone was seen repeatedly, ten times or more. This sequence joins TRBV19 and TRBJ2-1; unclear D gene. Germline CDR1 is LNHDA and CDR2 is SQIVND (reference sequence). Trimming removed 4 bases at V and 1 base at J, with 8 bases between. The CDR3 is made up of 14 amino acids. The CDR3 is CASSTLGSYNEQFF. The CDR3 DNA sequence: TGTGCCAGTAGTACTCTAGGTTCCTACAATGAGCAGTTCTTC.

This clone has ten or more counts. The genes are TRBV10-3 and TRBJ1-1; 11 bases align to TRBD1. CDR3 length equals 13 residues. CDR1 and CDR2 from the germline V gene are ENHRY and SYGVKD. The junction had 4 bases not matched to a gene; V was cut back by 10 bases and J by 3 bases. The CDR3 sequence is CATGQGADTEAFF. The CDR3 bases are TGTGCCACCGGACAGGGGGCGGACACTGAAGCTTTCTTT.

The chain couples TRBV30 to TRBJ2-7; 10 bases line up with TRBD1. The CDR3 consists of 13 residues. After removal of 3 bases from V and 4 bases from J, the junction contained 3 bases not matched to a gene. Germline-derived CDR1 and CDR2 are GTSNPN and SVGIG (reference sequence). In DNA form, the CDR3 reads TGTGCCTGGAGGGGACAGGGGATTTACGAGCAGTACTTC. Residues: CAWRGQGIYEQYF.

This clone showed up many times. This rearrangement joins TRBV5-4 to TRBJ1-1, with D perhaps TRBD1 (5 bases). Trimming took off 0 bases at V and 7 bases at J, with 10 bases between the two ends. There are 13 residues in the CDR3. Germline V gives CDR1 SGHNT, CDR2 YYREEE (reference sequence). CDR3 in DNA: TGTGCCAGCAGCTTGGTGACAGCGAATGAAGCTTTCTTT. Translation: CASSLVTANEAFF.

The rearrangement links TRBV9 to TRBJ1-5; a weak D match, TRBD1 (6 bases). CDR3 length: 15 residues. The germline V and J ends were trimmed by 0 bases and 6 bases, with 13 bases remaining between them. CDR1 and CDR2 from the germline V gene are SGDLS and YYNGEE. CDR3 nucleotide sequence: TGTGCCAGCAGCGTAGGAGCCGGGGGGGCTCAGCCCCAGCATTTT. This encodes CASSVGAGGAQPQHF.

V is TRBV29-1 and J is TRBJ2-2; no clear D gene. Germline V gives CDR1 SQVTM, CDR2 ANQGSEA. The CDR3 covers 11 residues. The ends were cut back, 4 bases at V and 5 bases at J, with 5 bases in the middle. The CDR3, as DNA: TGCAGCGTTGGGGCGACCGGGGAGCTGTTTTTT. It codes for CSVGATGELFF.

The sample holds many counts of this clone. The rearrangement joins TRBV7-9 to TRBJ2-7; D might be TRBD1 (6 bases). The CDR3 spans 12 residues. Germline V lookup: CDR1 SEHNR, CDR2 FQNEAQ (reference sequence). Trimming took 5 bases from V and 6 from J, leaving 11 bases between them. The CDR3 coding sequence is TGTGCCAGCAGCCGCAACAGGGCCGAGCAGTACTTC. Translation: CASSRNRAEQYF.

This clone was recorded at least ten times. The V call is TRBV11-2, the J call TRBJ2-1; 10 bases match TRBD2. This CDR3 has 16 amino acids. Germline lookup yields CDR1 SGHAT and CDR2 FQNNGV. The junction had 4 bases not matched to a gene; V was cut back by 1 base and J by 4 bases. DNA for the CDR3: TGTGCCAGCAGCTTAGCCGCGGGACTAGCGTACAATGAGCAGTTCTTC. Translation gives CASSLAAGLAYNEQFF.

This clone was seen ten or more times. The chain couples TRBV14 to TRBJ1-1; D is undetermined. Germline assignment: CDR1 SGHDN and CDR2 FVKESK. V lost 1 base, J lost 6 bases, and 12 bases lay in between. The CDR3 has 14 amino acids. For the CDR3, the DNA is TGTGCCAGCAGCCAAGTCCCGGTGGTGGCTGAAGCTTTCTTT. As protein: CASSQVPVVAEAFF.

This clone was picked up many times. The chain carries TRBV2 and TRBJ1-1; D gene unclear. In germline, CDR1 is SNHLY, CDR2 FYNNEI. The CDR3 is 14 amino acids. V was clipped by 7 bases and J by 0 bases, with 12 bases between them. DNA of the CDR3: TGTGCCAGCACCGTGCAGACAATGAACACTGAAGCTTTCTTT. Residues: CASTVQTMNTEAFF. The variable domain in full, with the rest retrieved from reference TRBV2 and TRBJ1-1, is EPEVTQTPSHQVTQMGQEVILRCVPISNHLYFYWYRQILGQKVEFLVSFYNNEISEKSEIFDDQFSVERPDGSNFTLKIRSTKLEDSAMYFCASTVQTMNTEAFFGQGTRLTVV.

Ten or more counts support this clone. Here the CDR3 DNA reads TGTGCCAGCAGCTCGAGGACAGGCCAGCCCCAGCATTTT. Translating it yields CASSSRTGQPQHF. The gene calls are TRBV7-6 and TRBJ1-5, with TRBD1 matching over 7 bases. Per germline, CDR1 SGHVS and CDR2 FNYEAQ. The CDR3 length is 13 residues. Trimming cost V 4 bases and J 7 bases; bases outside gene matches: 4.

This clone was seen ten or more times. The chain couples TRBV19 to TRBJ1-2; 10 positions agree with TRBD1. This CDR3 spans 13 amino acids. The trim removed 6 bases at V and 8 bases at J, leaving 6 bases unmatched. In germline, CDR1 is LNHDA, CDR2 SQIVND (reference sequence). The CDR3 coding sequence is TGTGCCAGTAGCCTTGGACAGGGGGGAGGCTACACCTTC. It translates to CASSLGQGGGYTF.

Many counts were recorded for this clone. CDR3 sequence reads: CASSLDPGQGIRTQYF. CDR3 bases: TGTGCCAGCAGTCTCGATCCGGGACAGGGTATTCGGACCCAGTACTTC. The chain uses TRBV28 and TRBJ2-5; 9 bases line up with TRBD1. CDR1 and CDR2 (germline): MDHEN, SYDVKM. There are 16 residues in the CDR3. The V and J ends lost 5 bases and 7 bases, in that order; junction bases with no gene match: 14.

In this sample, this clone turned up many times. The chain combines TRBV6-1 with TRBJ1-1; possible D gene TRBD1, 5 bases. This CDR3 is 14 amino acids long. Trimming shortened V by 0 bases and J by 8 bases, and 13 bases separated the two germline ends. Germline assignment: CDR1 MNHNS and CDR2 SASEGT. DNA for the CDR3: TGTGCCAGCAGTGAAGCCGGGGGGAGAAGAGAAGCTTTCTTT. It codes for CASSEAGGRREAFF.

Worth noting for this clone: Other DNA sequences in this sample translate to the same CDR3. The V gene is TRBV6-1, the J gene TRBJ2-7; D is undetermined. V was trimmed by 6 bases and J by 1 base, leaving 7 bases between them. CDR1 and CDR2 (germline): MNHNS, SASEGT. This CDR3 is 12 amino acids long. The CDR3 nucleotides read TGTGCCAGCAGCCCTCGGTCCTACGAGCAGTACTTC. Protein: CASSPRSYEQYF.

The table lists this clone with a few counts. This rearrangement joins TRBV5-1 to TRBJ2-7; 11 nucleotides line up with TRBD1. V lost 2 bases to trimming and J lost 8 bases; unmatched junction nucleotides: 3. From germline, CDR1 is SGHRS and CDR2 YFSETQ. This CDR3 is built from 13 residues. This CDR3 reads CASSLGQGAQQYF. Here the CDR3 DNA reads TGCGCCAGCAGCTTAGGACAGGGGGCGCAGCAGTACTTC.

Ten or more counts support this clone. The chain has TRBV7-9 and TRBJ1-6; D unresolved. This CDR3 region has 15 residues. V dropped 5 bases and J dropped 10 bases, with 18 bases sitting between them. CDR1 is SEHNR and CDR2 is FQNEAQ in the germline V gene (reference sequence). In DNA form, the CDR3 reads TGTGCCAGCAGCAAAGGGCGGGTAGCGTACTCACCCCTCCACTTT. It codes for CASSKGRVAYSPLHF. Looking up the rest from reference TRBV7-9 and TRBJ1-6 gives the full variable domain: DTGVSQNPRHKITKRGQNVTFRCDPISEHNRLYWYRQTLGQGPEFLTYFQNEAQLEKSRLLSDRFSAERPKGSFSTLEIQRTEQGDSAMYLCASSKGRVAYSPLHFGNGTRLTVT.

This clone was seen many times. The rearrangement joins TRBV4-3 to TRBJ1-5; weak D call: TRBD1 (6 bases). Trimming left V 0 bases short and J 6 bases short, with 12 bases between. The CDR3 has 15 amino acids. Looked up from germline, CDR1 is LGHNA and CDR2 is YSLEER. The CDR3 DNA follows: TGCGCCAGCAGCCAAGACAGGGGCTGGGGTCAGCCCCAGCATTTT. Translating gives CASSQDRGWGQPQHF.

This clone was recorded at least ten times. The J gene is TRBJ1-2, the V gene TRBV20-1, with unresolved D. This CDR3 is 11 amino acids long. CDR1 is DFQATT and CDR2 is SNEGSKA in the germline V gene (reference sequence). V lost 5 bases, J lost 3 bases, and 7 bases lay in between. DNA of the CDR3: TGCAGTGCTTCAATAGACTATGGCTACACCTTC. It translates to CSASIDYGYTF.

This clone was seen a handful of times. This chain connects TRBV23-1 to TRBJ1-5, with D possibly TRBD1 on 6 matching bases. TRBV23-1 falls under the ORF class, with uncertain function. The V and J ends lost 0 bases and 1 base respectively, with 22 bases between them. The CDR3 totals 20 residues. CDR3 sequence (DNA): TGCGCCAGCAGTCAATCGGGGGCGGCAGGCCCATTTTCGAGCAATCAGCCCCAGCATTTT. Protein product: CASSQSGAAGPFSSNQPQHF.

This clone was counted at least ten times. This chain uses TRBV27 with TRBJ1-5; 7 bases match TRBD1. V lost 5 bases to trimming and J lost 6 bases; unmatched junction nucleotides: 7. Germline CDR1 and CDR2: MNHEY and SMNVEV (reference sequence). The CDR3 totals 14 residues. Here the CDR3 DNA reads TGTGCCAGCAGTCCTACAGGGGTGAGTCAGCCCCAGCATTTT. Translated, it gives CASSPTGVSQPQHF.

This clone was observed a few times. The chain is built from TRBV7-9 and TRBJ2-1; TRBD1 might be the D (6 bases). CDR3 length: 13 residues. Trimming removed 2 bases at V and 8 bases at J, with 10 bases between. Looked up from germline, CDR1 is SEHNR and CDR2 is FQNEAQ (reference sequence). The CDR3 DNA sequence: TGTGCCAGCAGCTTATCAGGGGTCGATGAGCAGTTCTTC. This sequence encodes CASSLSGVDEQFF.